This T cell receptor beta chain was sequenced for a study of cytomegalovirus exposure and HLA in healthy donors. Study observations and caveats: 87-base-pair reads could not separate some V segments, including TRBV6-2 and TRBV6-3. Productive status was seen about 87% or about 30% of the time for most TCR beta V segments in an earlier analysis. According to the study, roughly 180 TCR beta chains were cytomegalovirus-associated.

Comments on this clone: The antigen remains unidentified.

The germline CDR1 and CDR2 sequences are PRHDT and FYEKMQ (reference sequence). CDR3 length: 16 amino acids. V lost 1 base and J 4 bases, leaving 14 bases between the germline ends. 60 Vbeta and 13 Jbeta primers were used in PCR. Clones were sequenced by immunoSEQ multiplex PCR, and TCRdb holds only the in-frame ones, with some missing. The repertoire holds 95,000 to 150,000 clones, around 86% seen once, with 2.1% in the top ten. The sequenced sample consisted of PBMCs. V is TRBV13 and J is TRBJ1-3; D is undetermined. The TCR sequence derives from a man between 25 and 39 years old in good health and CMV-seronegative. For the CDR3, the DNA is TGTGCCAGCAGCTTAGCGGGGTCTTCGAGGGGAAACACCATATATTTT. Encoded protein: CASSLAGSSRGNTIYF.